This T cell receptor (beta chain) was identified during a study of control samples from healthy donors and cancer patients. Trimming removed 4 bases from V and 8 bases from J; junction bases left unmatched: 7. Germline V CDR1 and CDR2: SGHVS, FNYEAQ. The CDR3 spans 13 residues. Some clones are missing from TCRdb's copy, which holds only in-frame ones; the method was immunoSEQ multiplex PCR. The sample has about 120,000 clones; around 92% are singletons. The receptor was derived from an older man with head and neck cancer. The sequenced material came from PBMCs. V and J are TRBV7-6 and TRBJ1-2, with TRBD1 matching 7 bases. This CDR3 reads CASSWRQGGGYTF. CDR3 DNA sequence: TGTGCCAGCAGCTGGCGACAGGGAGGCGGCTACACCTTC.